This TCR beta chain comes out of a study of siplizumab effects on memory and regulatory T cells. Looking at the study overall: Reactions of mixed lymphocytes were paired, with siplizumab at approximately 1 ug/mL or without drug.

Sequencing used immunoSEQ multiplex PCR; TCRdb keeps in-frame clones, though not all of them. Among 5,000 to 6,000 clones, about 50% were seen once, and the ten largest hold nearly 85%. CDR3 length: 15 residues. Per germline, CDR1 MGHRA and CDR2 YSYEKL. With 1 base clipped from V and 4 bases from J, the junction kept 4 bases outside the gene matches. Coculturing of the mixed lymphocyte reaction cells was performed at 37°C for 6 days. As to this clone: What it recognizes is unknown.

This sequence was found in a human donor in good health; the cells came from an allogeneic mixed lymphocyte reaction. Some clones in this sample may be carry-over from other donors' samples. The specimen was CFSE-low (dividing) CD8+ T cells sorted from an allogeneic mixed lymphocyte reaction. The chain uses TRBV4-1 and TRBJ2-7; 10 bases align to TRBD2. Here the CDR3 DNA reads TGCGCCAGCAGCCAAGTACCTAGCGGGAGATACGAGCAGTACTTC. It encodes CASSQVPSGRYEQYF.